This TCR beta chain was captured in a study of human T cells and chemical hapten exposure. Authors' methods: A per-sample median of around 100,000 TCRs was observed, with a range of about 20,000 to 690,600. Using its own MiXCR run on the RACE reads, TCRdb lists one record per CDR3 protein. TCRdb, rather than the study authors, made the V and J calls. The sample carries about 85,000 distinct CDR3 sequences, over 6.5% recorded once. Germline V lookup: CDR1 SGDLS, CDR2 YYNGEE. The CDR3 is made up of 14 amino acids. V was cut by 0 bases and J by 0 bases, with 6 bases left in between. The time point is: pre-sensitization, week 0. Documented treatment: therapeutic diphenylcyclopropenone sensitization with weekly scalp DPC.

The gene calls are TRBV9 and TRBJ2-5; D not certain. The sample consisted of whole blood, taken in connection with sensitization to the hapten diphenylcyclopropenone (DPC). The source is a middle-aged man with alopecia areata. Some clones in this sample may be carry-over from other donors' samples. The CDR3 DNA reads TGTGCCAGCAGCGTAGGAGAGTACCAAGAGACCCAGTACTTC. This sequence encodes CASSVGEYQETQYF.